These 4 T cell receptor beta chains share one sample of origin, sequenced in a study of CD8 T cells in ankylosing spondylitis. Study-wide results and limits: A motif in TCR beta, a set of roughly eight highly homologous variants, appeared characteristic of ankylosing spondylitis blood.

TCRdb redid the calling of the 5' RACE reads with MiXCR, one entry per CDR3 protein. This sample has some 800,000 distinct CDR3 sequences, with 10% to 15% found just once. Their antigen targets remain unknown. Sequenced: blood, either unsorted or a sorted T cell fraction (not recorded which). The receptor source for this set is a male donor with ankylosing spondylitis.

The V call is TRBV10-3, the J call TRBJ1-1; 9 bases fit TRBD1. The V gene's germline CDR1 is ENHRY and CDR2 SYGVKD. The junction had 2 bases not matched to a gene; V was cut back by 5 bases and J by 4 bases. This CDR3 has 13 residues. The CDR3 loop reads CAISMTGGTEAFF. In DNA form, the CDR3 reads TGTGCCATCAGTATGACAGGGGGCACTGAAGCTTTCTTT.

The DNA for the CDR3 is TGCAGTGCCCTACGATTAGGCAATCAGCCCCAGCATTTT. Its protein product is CSALRLGNQPQHF. The rearrangement links TRBV20-1 to TRBJ1-5; D remains ambiguous. CDR1 is DFQATT and CDR2 is SNEGSKA in the germline V gene (reference sequence). V dropped 6 bases and J dropped 2 bases, with 11 bases sitting between them. The CDR3 consists of 13 residues.

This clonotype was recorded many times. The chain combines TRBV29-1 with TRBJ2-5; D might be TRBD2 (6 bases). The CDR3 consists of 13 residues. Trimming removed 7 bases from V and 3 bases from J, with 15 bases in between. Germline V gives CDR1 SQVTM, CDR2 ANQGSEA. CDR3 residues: CSAGGVFEETQYF. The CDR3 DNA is TGCAGCGCAGGAGGGGTTTTCGAAGAGACCCAGTACTTC.

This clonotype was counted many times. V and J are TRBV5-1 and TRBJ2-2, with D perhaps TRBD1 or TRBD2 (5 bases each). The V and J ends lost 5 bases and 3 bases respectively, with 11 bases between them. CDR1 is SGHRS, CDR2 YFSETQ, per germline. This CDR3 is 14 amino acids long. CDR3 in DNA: TGCGCCAGCAGAGGGACGGTAGACACCGGGGAGCTGTTTTTT. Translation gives CASRGTVDTGELFF.